The text below deals with one T cell receptor (beta chain). This specimen comes from a study of blood T cell repertoires in COVID-19. Study-wide context: T cells, B-cell-depleted T cells, or PBMCs supplied cDNA or gDNA.

The repertoire was sequenced with immunoSEQ multiplex PCR; TCRdb's copy has only in-frame clones and lacks some. The sample has about 220,000 clones, approximately 80% seen once. Material for sequencing was peripheral blood. The sequence was collected from an older woman who had recovered from COVID-19.

The DNA for the CDR3 is TGTGCCAGTAGTACGGGACTAGCGGGTCCCATGGAGACCCAGTACTTC. Protein sequence: CASSTGLAGPMETQYF. This chain uses TRBV19 with TRBJ2-5, with TRBD2 matching 12 bases. Germline CDR1 and CDR2: LNHDA and SQIVND (reference sequence). Unmatched junction bases numbered 8, after V lost 4 bases and J lost 5 bases. The CDR3 has 16 amino acids.